What follows are 21 T cell receptor beta chains derived from one specimen sequenced in a study of cytomegalovirus exposure and HLA in healthy donors. PCR involved 60 Vbeta and 13 Jbeta primers. Here immunoSEQ multiplex PCR was the method, and the copy in TCRdb shows in-frame clones only, minus some. The repertoire holds 73,000 or so clones, more than 65% seen once, with 15% to 20% in the top ten. Sequencing was carried out using PBMCs. These receptors all stem from a middle-aged woman in good health and CMV-seropositive.

The chain has TRBV25-1 and TRBJ1-1, with D perhaps TRBD1 (5 bases). The CDR3 totals 11 residues. Per the germline V gene, CDR1 is MGHDK and CDR2 is SYGVNS. Trimming left V 4 bases short and J 7 bases short, with 7 bases between. CDR3 region: CASSATGEAFF. In nucleotides, the CDR3 is TGTGCCAGCAGTGCCACAGGTGAAGCTTTCTTT.

The chain recombines TRBV7-6 with TRBJ2-7; D perhaps matches TRBD1 (6 bases). The length of the CDR3 is 15 residues. V lost 1 base to trimming and J lost 4 bases, with 14 bases between them. Germline V gene data show CDR1 as SGHVS and CDR2 as FNYEAQ. The CDR3 DNA sequence: TGTGCCAGCAGCTTAGATCAGGGGTTTTCTTACGAGCAGTACTTC. Protein: CASSLDQGFSYEQYF.

V gene TRBV27 combines with J gene TRBJ2-1, with TRBD2 matching over 13 bases. V shed 8 bases and J 7 bases; nucleotides not matched to a gene: 23. This CDR3 contains 20 residues. Germline CDR1 MNHEY, CDR2 SMNVEV (reference sequence). Here the CDR3 DNA reads TGTGCCAGCTCTCCTCGACTAGCGGGAGGTTTTCCCCCTTCGGGTAATGAGCAGTTCTTC. Its protein product is CASSPRLAGGFPPSGNEQFF.

This chain uses TRBV29-1 with TRBJ1-2; 9 bases are a match to TRBD1. The germline V gene has CDR1 SQVTM and CDR2 ANQGSEA. The CDR3 is made up of 16 amino acids. The junction had 7 bases not matched to a gene; V was cut back by 0 bases and J by 2 bases. CDR3: CSVEDRTGTGNYGYTF. The CDR3 DNA reads as TGCAGCGTTGAAGATCGCACGGGGACAGGGAACTATGGCTACACCTTC.

The rearrangement links TRBV5-4 to TRBJ1-1; tentatively, D is TRBD1 (6 bases). The ends were cut back, 0 bases at V and 2 bases at J, with 8 bases in the middle. The CDR3 has 14 residues. The germline V gene has CDR1 SGHNT and CDR2 YYREEE (reference sequence). DNA of the CDR3: TGTGCCAGCAGCTTGGGACAGGTAAACACTGAAGCTTTCTTT. Amino acid sequence: CASSLGQVNTEAFF.

The chain is built from TRBV30 and TRBJ2-7; D ambiguous. The ends were cut back, 0 bases at V and 0 bases at J, with 12 bases in the middle. CDR1 is GTSNPN, CDR2 SVGIG, per germline (reference sequence). The CDR3 spans 15 residues. Written as DNA, the CDR3 is TGTGCCTGGAGTGTATTGGGCAGCCTCTCCTACGAGCAGTACTTC. The encoded protein is CAWSVLGSLSYEQYF.

The gene calls are TRBV4-3 and TRBJ2-7; 10 nucleotides agree with TRBD2. The junction had 3 bases not matched to a gene; V was cut back by 4 bases and J by 3 bases. The CDR3 sequence is 14 residues long. The germline V gene encodes CDR1 LGHNA and CDR2 YSLEER. The CDR3 sequence: CASSLSSGSYEQYF. The CDR3 nucleotides read TGCGCCAGCAGCCTTTCTAGCGGGAGCTACGAGCAGTACTTC.

A remark on this clone: One junction end does not reproduce the germline sequence, and a read error may be involved. The chain uses TRBV7-7 and TRBJ2-5; TRBD2 is a possible D gene (5 bases). The CDR3 covers 15 residues. CDR1 and CDR2 (germline): SSHAT, FNYEAQ (reference sequence). The CDR3 reads CASSLSGTTQETQYF. CDR3 sequence (DNA): TGTGCTAGCAGCTTAAGCGGTACTACACAAGAGACCCAGTACTTC.

For the CDR3, the DNA is TGTGCCAGCACCCCATCAGGGTTGGAATATGGCTACACCTTC. Translating gives CASTPSGLEYGYTF. V usage is TRBV21-1 and J usage is TRBJ1-2; TRBD1, the table's D call, lacks a check against the DNA. TRBV21-1 is shown as a pseudogene. This CDR3 region has 14 residues.

The rearrangement joins TRBV18 to TRBJ2-7, with 8 bases lining up with TRBD1. CDR1 is KGHSH, CDR2 LQKENI, per germline. This CDR3 contains 12 residues. V shed 6 bases and J 6 bases; nucleotides not matched to a gene: 4. The CDR3 spells CASSRTGSEQYF. CDR3 nucleotides: TGTGCCAGCTCGCGGACAGGGAGCGAGCAGTACTTC.

This clone has just a few counts. The CDR3, as DNA: TGTGCCAGCAGCCCCAACAGGGGAGAGACCCAGTACTTC. It encodes CASSPNRGETQYF. This chain joins TRBV7-6 and TRBJ2-5; 7 nucleotides align to TRBD1. The CDR3 runs 13 residues. The germline V gene encodes CDR1 SGHVS and CDR2 FNYEAQ. V dropped 5 bases and J dropped 4; count of bases not matched to a gene: 4. Variable domain in full (rest from reference TRBV7-6 and TRBJ2-5): GAGVSQSPRYKVTKRGQDVALRCDPISGHVSLYWYRQALGQGPEFLTYFNYEAQQDKSGLPNDRFSAERPEGSISTLTIQRTEQRDSAMYRCASSPNRGETQYFGPGTRLLVL.

V usage is TRBV5-1 and J usage is TRBJ1-2; D uncertain. Trimming left V 1 base short and J 3 bases short, with 4 bases between. CDR1 SGHRS and CDR2 YFSETQ come from the germline V gene. This CDR3 is built from 12 residues. Here the CDR3 DNA reads TGCGCCAGCAGCTTGACTGACTATGGCTACACCTTC. It yields the protein CASSLTDYGYTF.

The chain joins TRBV11-2 to TRBJ2-5; a weak D match, TRBD1 (6 bases). The CDR3 length is 15 residues. V was clipped by 5 bases and J by 5 bases, with 18 bases between them. The germline CDR1 and CDR2 sequences are SGHAT and FQNNGV. The CDR3: CASSLARGLLETQYF. CDR3 in DNA: TGTGCCAGCAGCCTAGCTAGGGGGTTATTGGAGACCCAGTACTTC.

V usage is TRBV18 and J usage is TRBJ1-1, with D possibly being TRBD1 (5 bases). CDR1 KGHSH and CDR2 LQKENI come from the germline V gene. V lost 2 bases to trimming and J lost 5 bases, with 12 bases between them. This CDR3 region has 14 residues. The CDR3 loop reads CASSPSGGGTEAFF. The CDR3 DNA follows: TGTGCCAGCTCACCAAGCGGGGGGGGTACTGAAGCTTTCTTT.

The gene calls are TRBV18 and TRBJ2-7; D gene ambiguous. V lost 2 bases and J lost 3, with 8 bases in between. The CDR3 contains 13 residues. The germline gives CDR1 KGHSH, CDR2 LQKENI. The CDR3 here is CASSPTRVYEQYF. CDR3 sequence (DNA): TGTGCCAGCTCACCAACTCGAGTCTACGAGCAGTACTTC. The whole variable domain, filled in from reference TRBV18 and TRBJ2-7, reads NAGVMQNPRHLVRRRGQEARLRCSPMKGHSHVYWYRQLPEEGLKFMVYLQKENIIDESGMPKERFSAEFPKEGPSILRIQQVVRGDSAAYFCASSPTRVYEQYFGPGTRLTVT.

The chain combines TRBV4-3 with TRBJ2-2; 9 nucleotides match TRBD2. The CDR3 loop spans 15 amino acids. The V gene's germline CDR1 is LGHNA and CDR2 YSLEER. The J segment lost 4 bases and the V segment lost 5 bases, leaving 5 bases of the junction unmatched. The CDR3 is CASSAGLARTGELFF. CDR3 nucleotide sequence: TGCGCCAGCAGCGCGGGACTAGCTCGCACCGGGGAGCTGTTTTTT.

V usage is TRBV6-1 and J usage is TRBJ2-7, with D perhaps matching TRBD1 (6 bases). V was cut by 7 bases and J by 5 bases, with 18 bases left in between. Germline CDR1 and CDR2: MNHNS and SASEGT. The CDR3 loop spans 14 amino acids. CDR3 bases: TGTGCCAGCACCCAGACAGGTTGGTGGGACGAGCAGTACTTC. It specifies CASTQTGWWDEQYF.

The chain employs TRBV7-9 and TRBJ2-5; unclear D gene. Germline V CDR1 and CDR2: SEHNR, FQNEAQ (reference sequence). This CDR3 contains 14 residues. V was clipped by 1 base and J by 2 bases, with 8 bases between them. The CDR3 DNA reads TGTGCCAGCAGCTTAGAGACTCTGCAAGAGACCCAGTACTTC. It yields the protein CASSLETLQETQYF.

This clone has just one count. The V gene is TRBV6-5, the J gene TRBJ1-2; 9 positions match TRBD1. The CDR3 consists of 13 residues. V lost 6 bases and J lost 8; bases outside the gene matches: 7. Per the germline V gene, CDR1 is MNHEY and CDR2 is SVGAGI. CDR3 residues: CASRRDRGNGYTF. The DNA for the CDR3 is TGTGCCAGCAGGCGCGACAGGGGGAACGGCTACACCTTC.

As concerns this clone: At one end, the junction sequence differs from germline, possibly due to a read error. This chain uses TRBV7-8 with TRBJ2-1, with D possibly TRBD1 on 6 matching bases. The germline gives CDR1 SGHVS, CDR2 FQNEAQ. This CDR3 region has 13 residues. The CDR3, as DNA: TGTGCCAGCTGCGGAGACAGGTACAACGAGCAGTTCTTC. Amino acids: CASCGDRYNEQFF.

The rearrangement links TRBV7-9 to TRBJ2-1; possibly TRBD2 for D (5 bases). CDR3 length: 14 residues. Germline loops: CDR1 SEHNR, CDR2 FQNEAQ (reference sequence). Trimming shortened V by 7 bases and J by 0 bases, and 10 bases separated the two germline ends. In DNA form, the CDR3 reads TGTGCCAGCACCCTCGAGGGCTCCTACAATGAGCAGTTCTTC. Amino acids: CASTLEGSYNEQFF.